The source of this T cell receptor (beta chain) is a study of shared clonotypes between healthy human individuals. Note on this clone: Its matching antigen is unknown.

The naive CD8 fraction comprised CD45RO-negative cells positively selected for CCR7 and excluded terminally differentiated effector memory CD45RA+ cells. Nashville, Tennessee was home to all donors, each a Caucasian adult. With V trimmed by 2 bases and J by 9 bases, 5 bases remained unmatched. In germline, CDR1 is MDHEN, CDR2 SYDVKM. There are 13 residues in the CDR3. The authors ran the assay at deep level. Sequenced by immunoSEQ multiplex PCR; TCRdb stores in-frame clones only, minus some. The repertoire holds about 800,000 clones, around 96% seen once, with less than 0.25% in the top ten. Findings of the study overall: The diversity represented, both genetic and in exposure history, was limited by few donors.

The origin of this receptor is a man aged 25 to 40 in good health. The sample was naive CD8+ T cells sorted from blood. V is TRBV28 and J is TRBJ1-2; 8 bases align to TRBD1. CDR3 amino acids: CASSLDGQGSYTF. CDR3 nucleotides: TGTGCCAGCAGTTTAGATGGACAGGGTAGCTACACCTTC.